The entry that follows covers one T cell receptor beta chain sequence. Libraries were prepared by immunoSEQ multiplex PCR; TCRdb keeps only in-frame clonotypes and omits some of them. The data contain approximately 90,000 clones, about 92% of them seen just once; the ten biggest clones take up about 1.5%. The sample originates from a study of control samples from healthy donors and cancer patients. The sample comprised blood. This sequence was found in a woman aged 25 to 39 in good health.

The CDR3 protein is CASSPSLGRLNTEAFF. DNA of the CDR3: TGTGCCAGCTCACCATCTCTAGGGAGGCTTAACACTGAAGCTTTCTTT. The genes are TRBV18 and TRBJ1-1; D remains unclear. The V gene lost 2 bases and the J gene lost 2 bases, with 15 bases spanning the gap. Germline CDR1 is KGHSH and CDR2 is LQKENI. The CDR3 extends over 16 amino acids.